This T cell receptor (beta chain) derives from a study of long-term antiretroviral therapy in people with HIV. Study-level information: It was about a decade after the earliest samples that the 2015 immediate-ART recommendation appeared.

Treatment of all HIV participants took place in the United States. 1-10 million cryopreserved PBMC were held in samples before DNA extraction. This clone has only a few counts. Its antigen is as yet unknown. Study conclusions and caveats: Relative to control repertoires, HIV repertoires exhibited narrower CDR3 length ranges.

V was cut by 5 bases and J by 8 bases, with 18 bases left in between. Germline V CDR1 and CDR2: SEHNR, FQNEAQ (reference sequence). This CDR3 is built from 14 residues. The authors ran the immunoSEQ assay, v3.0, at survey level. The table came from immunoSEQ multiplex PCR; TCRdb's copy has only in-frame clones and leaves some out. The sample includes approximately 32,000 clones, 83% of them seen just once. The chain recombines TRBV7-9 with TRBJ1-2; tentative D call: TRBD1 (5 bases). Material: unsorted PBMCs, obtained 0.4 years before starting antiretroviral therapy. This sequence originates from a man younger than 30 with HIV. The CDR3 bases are TGTGCCAGCAGCCGGGGGGAGTTGACGGGAGGCTACACCTTC. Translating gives CASSRGELTGGYTF.